The 23 T cell receptor beta chains in this list originate from one sample, sequenced in a study of circulating and synovial CD4+ cells in juvenile arthritis (dated by TCRdb to the mid-2010s). The library relied on the immunoSEQ multiplex PCR assay. In its TCRdb copy, this immuneACCESS table keeps in-frame sequences only and misses some clones. Where compared with another copy, unresolved V genes explain less than half of these, and the others have no known cause. This sample holds 32,000 or so clones; roughly 95% were observed only once. The top ten hold 0.16% of the sample. Sequences were obtained from CD4+ T cells from blood. These receptors were collected from a human donor with juvenile idiopathic arthritis.

The chain uses TRBV6-1 and TRBJ2-4; 9 bases are a match to TRBD1. V gave up 7 bases and J gave up 7 bases; unmatched junction bases: 8. From germline, CDR1 is MNHNS and CDR2 SASEGT. This CDR3 has 14 residues. CDR3 sequence reads: CASMGQGLANIQYF. The CDR3 DNA reads as TGTGCCAGCATGGGACAGGGACTTGCCAACATTCAGTACTTC.

The chain employs TRBV21-1 and TRBJ2-1; TRBD1, the table's D call, lacks a check against the DNA. TRBV21-1 is a known pseudogene. This CDR3 has 17 residues. DNA for the CDR3: TGTGCCAGCCTACAGGGGCATTGGGGAATCTCCTACAATGAGCAGTTCTTC. It encodes CASLQGHWGISYNEQFF.

The rearrangement links TRBV7-2 to TRBJ1-2; TRBD1 matches at 9 bases. The junction had 6 bases not matched to a gene; V was cut back by 3 bases and J by 4 bases. CDR3 length equals 15 residues. Germline CDR1 is SGHTA and CDR2 is FQGNSA. The CDR3 spells CASSLGGTGIYGYTF. CDR3 nucleotides: TGTGCCAGCAGCTTGGGTGGGACAGGGATCTATGGCTACACCTTC.

CDR3 loop: CASSLGTSAYEQYF. In nucleotides, the CDR3 is TGTGCCAGCAGCTTAGGGACTAGCGCCTACGAGCAGTACTTC. The chain links TRBV7-2 to TRBJ2-5; 9 bases align to TRBD2. The J call is in doubt because the DNA end fits TRBJ2-7 better. CDR3 length: 14 amino acids. Germline V gives CDR1 SGHTA, CDR2 FQGNSA.

The gene calls are TRBV19 and TRBJ1-2; 7 bases align to TRBD1. CDR3 size: 13 residues. V gave up 3 bases and J gave up 7 bases; unmatched junction bases: 5. Germline assignment: CDR1 LNHDA and CDR2 SQIVND (reference sequence). The CDR3 is CASSMGQRSGYTF. In nucleotides, the CDR3 is TGTGCCAGTAGTATGGGACAGAGGTCTGGCTACACCTTC.

The chain links TRBV7-9 to TRBJ2-3; TRBD1 aligns across 9 bases. From germline, CDR1 is SEHNR and CDR2 FQNEAQ (reference sequence). This CDR3 contains 14 residues. V was pared by 5 bases and J by 2 bases, with 2 bases of the junction left unmatched. The CDR3 bases are TGTGCCAGCAGCCGGGACAGGGACACAGATACGCAGTATTTT. This codes for CASSRDRDTDTQYF.

The CDR3 loop reads CASSSDRPSSGNTIYF. The DNA of the CDR3 is TGTGCCAGCAGTTCAGACAGGCCGAGCTCTGGAAACACCATATATTTT. The chain uses TRBV28 and TRBJ1-3; possible D gene TRBD1, 6 bases. Germline V gene lookup returns CDR1 MDHEN and CDR2 SYDVKM. Trimming removed 4 bases from V and 0 bases from J, with 13 bases in between. The CDR3 is made up of 16 amino acids.

The genes are TRBV19 and TRBJ2-5, with D hard to call. The end of the DNA fits TRBJ2-7 better, so the J call may be wrong. CDR1 and CDR2 from the germline V gene are LNHDA and SQIVND (reference sequence). This CDR3 has 13 amino acids. The CDR3 DNA sequence: TGTGCCAGTAGTACGGCAGGTTCCTACGAGCAGTACTTC. Encoded protein: CASSTAGSYEQYF.

V is TRBV21-1 and J is TRBJ2-5; the D call TRBD1 from the table was never checked on the DNA. TRBV21-1 is tagged as a pseudogene. CDR3 length equals 13 residues. The chain's CDR3 is CASSQQPQETQYF. CDR3 sequence (DNA): TGTGCCAGCAGCCAACAGCCCCAAGAGACCCAGTACTTC.

This chain links TRBV28 with TRBJ2-7, with D maybe TRBD2 (6 bases). V lost 6 bases and J lost 12, with 18 bases in between. CDR3 size: 12 residues. CDR1 MDHEN and CDR2 SYDVKM come from the germline V gene. The chain's CDR3 is CASRGRDSPPYF. In DNA, the CDR3 is TGTGCCAGCAGGGGCCGGGACTCCCCCCCGTACTTC. Full variable domain (outside the CDR3, taken from reference TRBV28 and TRBJ2-7): DVKVTQSSRYLVKRTGEKVFLECVQDMDHENMFWYRQDPGLGLRLIYFSYDVKMKEKGDIPEGYSVSREKKERFSLILESASTNQTSMYLCASRGRDSPPYFGPGTRLTVT.

This rearrangement joins TRBV19 to TRBJ1-1; 7 nucleotides align to TRBD1. This CDR3 is built from 14 residues. Germline-derived CDR1 and CDR2 are LNHDA and SQIVND (reference sequence). J lost 2 bases, V lost 6 bases, and 6 bases had no gene match. This CDR3 reads CASRRQGFNTEAFF. CDR3 DNA sequence: TGTGCCAGTAGGCGACAGGGATTTAACACTGAAGCTTTCTTT.

J is TRBJ2-3 and V is TRBV7-3; 7 positions match TRBD1. V lost 5 bases, J lost 7 bases, and 24 bases stayed unmatched. Germline V gene data show CDR1 as SGHTA and CDR2 as FQGTGA. The CDR3 contains 19 residues. The CDR3 loop is CASSPTPSPGQRWVYTQYF. In DNA, the CDR3 is TGTGCCAGCAGCCCAACCCCTTCTCCGGGACAGAGATGGGTTTATACGCAGTATTTT. Using reference TRBV7-3 and TRBJ2-3 for the parts outside the CDR3, the full variable domain is GAGVSQTPSNKVTEKGKYVELRCDPISGHTALYWYRQSLGQGPEFLIYFQGTGAADDSGLPNDRFFAVRPEGSVSTLKIQRTERGDSAVYLCASSPTPSPGQRWVYTQYFGPGTRLTVL.

V usage is TRBV7-2 and J usage is TRBJ2-7; TRBD2 is a possible D gene (5 bases). The germline V and J ends were trimmed by 1 base and 5 bases, with 12 bases remaining between them. Germline assignment: CDR1 SGHTA and CDR2 FQGNSA. This CDR3 contains 14 residues. The CDR3 spells CASSLDRTLNEQYF. As DNA, the CDR3 is TGTGCCAGCAGCTTAGATCGGACTCTAAACGAGCAGTACTTC.

The chain employs TRBV5-1 and TRBJ2-3; possibly TRBD2 for D (5 bases). Germline V gives CDR1 SGHRS, CDR2 YFSETQ. V was shortened by 1 base and J by 3 bases, with 12 bases between the two germline ends. The CDR3 contains 15 residues. The CDR3 is CASSLLLEETDTQYF. Here the CDR3 DNA reads TGCGCCAGCAGCTTGTTACTAGAAGAGACAGATACGCAGTATTTT. The full variable domain, rest sourced from reference TRBV5-1 and TRBJ2-3, is KAGVTQTPRYLIKTRGQQVTLSCSPISGHRSVSWYQQTPGQGLQFLFEYFSETQRNKGNFPGRFSGRQFSNSRSEMNVSTLELGDSALYLCASSLLLEETDTQYFGPGTRLTVL.

This clone was detected once. The chain joins TRBV7-2 to TRBJ2-7, with 8 bases matching TRBD2. Looked up from germline, CDR1 is SGHTA and CDR2 is FQGNSA. The ends lost 3 bases at V and 4 bases at J; junction bases unmatched: 17. The CDR3 has 18 residues. This chain's CDR3 is CASSLFSGGASPGYEQYF. In DNA, the CDR3 is TGTGCCAGCAGCTTGTTCTCCGGGGGGGCCTCGCCCGGGTACGAGCAGTACTTC.

The gene calls are TRBV28 and TRBJ1-5; D remains ambiguous. Trimming cost V 5 bases and J 1 base, with 6 bases left between them. The CDR3 has 13 amino acids. Germline-derived CDR1 and CDR2 are MDHEN and SYDVKM. The CDR3 region is CASSPLSNQPQHF. As DNA, the CDR3 is TGTGCCAGCAGTCCACTAAGCAATCAGCCCCAGCATTTT.

The chain employs TRBV11-3 and TRBJ2-3; D may be TRBD1 (6 bases). The V and J ends lost 5 bases and 0 bases respectively, with 9 bases between them. This CDR3 region has 14 residues. Germline V gives CDR1 SGHNT, CDR2 YENEEA. CDR3 residues: CASSQDRSTDTQYF. The CDR3 DNA reads TGTGCCAGCAGCCAGGACAGAAGCACAGATACGCAGTATTTT.

The CDR3 region has the DNA TGTGCCAGTACCCTAGCGGGTGAACCCCTAGCCAAAAACATTCAGTACTTC. Its protein product is CASTLAGEPLAKNIQYF. V and J are TRBV19 and TRBJ2-4; 8 bases align to TRBD2. V gave up 7 bases and J gave up 0 bases; unmatched junction bases: 11. The CDR3 has 17 amino acids. Germline V gives CDR1 LNHDA, CDR2 SQIVND (reference sequence).

The chain uses TRBV15 and TRBJ1-5; D remains unclear. Trimming stripped 1 base from V and 4 bases from J, with 8 bases between. From germline, CDR1 is LNHNV and CDR2 YYDKDF (reference sequence). CDR3 length equals 14 residues. CDR3: CATSRGSGNQPQHF. DNA for the CDR3: TGTGCCACCAGCAGAGGGTCCGGGAATCAGCCCCAGCATTTT.

This chain joins TRBV7-2 and TRBJ1-2; tentative D call: TRBD1 (6 bases). With 1 base removed from V and 8 bases from J, the gap between germline ends came to 14 bases. Germline V gene lookup returns CDR1 SGHTA and CDR2 FQGNSA. This CDR3 has 14 amino acids. The CDR3 DNA follows: TGTGCCAGCAGCTTAGTCGACAGGCCAAGGGGCTACACCTTC. This encodes CASSLVDRPRGYTF. The full variable domain, with the rest looked up from reference TRBV7-2 and TRBJ1-2, is GAGVSQSPSNKVTEKGKDVELRCDPISGHTALYWYRQSLGQGLEFLIYFQGNSAPDKSGLPSDRFSAERTGGSVSTLTIQRTQQEDSAVYLCASSLVDRPRGYTFGSGTRLTVV.

This chain links TRBV6-1 with TRBJ1-2; D is unresolved. CDR1 MNHNS and CDR2 SASEGT come from the germline V gene. The CDR3 contains 14 residues. V gave up 8 bases and J gave up 1 base, with 14 bases separating them. Written as DNA, the CDR3 is TGTGCCAGCGGCTACAGCTCTCATAACTATGGCTACACCTTC. This translates into CASGYSSHNYGYTF.

The chain couples TRBV7-3 to TRBJ2-1; a weak D match, TRBD2 (6 bases). In germline, CDR1 is SGHTA, CDR2 FQGTGA. The V end was cut by 9 bases, the J end by 7 bases, with 16 bases between. The CDR3 has 13 residues. CDR3 DNA sequence: TGTGCCAGTAGTAGACTAGTCGGAAATGAGCAGTTCTTC. This translates into CASSRLVGNEQFF. Full variable domain (rest looked up from reference TRBV7-3 and TRBJ2-1): GAGVSQTPSNKVTEKGKYVELRCDPISGHTALYWYRQSLGQGPEFLIYFQGTGAADDSGLPNDRFFAVRPEGSVSTLKIQRTERGDSAVYLCASSRLVGNEQFFGPGTRLTVL.

The chain uses TRBV28 and TRBJ1-2, with TRBD1 identical over 7 bases. V lost 8 bases and J lost 2; bases outside the gene matches: 5. This CDR3 spans 13 amino acids. Germline CDR1 is MDHEN and CDR2 is SYDVKM. CDR3 sequence (DNA): TGTGCCAGCTTTGGACAGGAGAACTATGGCTACACCTTC. Translating gives CASFGQENYGYTF.